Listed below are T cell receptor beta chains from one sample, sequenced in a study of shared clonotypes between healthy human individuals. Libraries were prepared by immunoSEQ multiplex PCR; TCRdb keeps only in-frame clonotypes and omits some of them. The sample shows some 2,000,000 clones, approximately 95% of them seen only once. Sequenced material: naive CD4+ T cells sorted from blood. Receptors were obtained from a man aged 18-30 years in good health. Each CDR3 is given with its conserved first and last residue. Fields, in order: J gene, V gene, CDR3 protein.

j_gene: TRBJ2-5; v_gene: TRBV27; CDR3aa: CASSHPGETQYF
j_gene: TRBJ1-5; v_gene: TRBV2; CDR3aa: CASNRANSNQPQHF
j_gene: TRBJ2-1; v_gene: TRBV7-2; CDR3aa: CASSLKSNEQFF
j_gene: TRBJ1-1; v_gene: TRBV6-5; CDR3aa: CASGGRREMNTEAFF
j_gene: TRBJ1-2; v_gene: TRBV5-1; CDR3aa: CASSLDPSNYGYTF
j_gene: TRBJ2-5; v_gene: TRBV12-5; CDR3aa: CASGLSSSAGAQYF
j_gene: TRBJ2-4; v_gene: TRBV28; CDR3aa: CASSSRQGETYF
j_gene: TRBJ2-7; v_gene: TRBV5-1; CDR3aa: CASSRTSGTGDEQYF
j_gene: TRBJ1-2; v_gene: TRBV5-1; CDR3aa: CASSPGQEGLYGYTF
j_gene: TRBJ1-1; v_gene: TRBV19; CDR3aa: CASSINGLSVGTEAFF
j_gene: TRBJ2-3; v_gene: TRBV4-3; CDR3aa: CASSPTSGRAPDTQYF
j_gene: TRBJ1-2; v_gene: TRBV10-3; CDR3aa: CAITRTDNYGYTF
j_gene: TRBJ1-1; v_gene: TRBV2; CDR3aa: CASSRGSMNTEAFF
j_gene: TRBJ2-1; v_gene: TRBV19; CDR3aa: CASSDLAGGYNEQFF
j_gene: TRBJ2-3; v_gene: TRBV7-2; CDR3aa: CASRKSVFSTDTQYF
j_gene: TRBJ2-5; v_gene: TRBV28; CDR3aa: CASSRDVSETQYF